This passage covers 15 T cell receptor beta chains from one sample sequenced in a study of human T cells and chemical hapten exposure. Time point described: patch test 1, 2 weeks after DPC sensitization. Treatment of the sample: therapeutic diphenylcyclopropenone sensitization with weekly scalp DPC. TCRdb re-derived calls from the RACE reads in MiXCR, one entry per CDR3 protein. The sample lists approximately 400,000 distinct CDR3 sequences; around 5% were seen once. The source was whole blood, collected in connection with sensitization to the hapten diphenylcyclopropenone (DPC). Receptors originate from a woman aged 50 to 65 with alopecia areata. Some clones in this sample may be carry-over from other donors' samples.

This clonotype occurred a few times. The V call is TRBV4-2, the J call TRBJ2-7, with 11 bases fitting TRBD2. The CDR3 has 15 amino acids. Germline V gene lookup returns CDR1 LGHNA and CDR2 YNFKEQ. The ends lost 1 base at V and 5 bases at J; junction bases unmatched: 4. CDR3 DNA: TGTGCCAGCAGCCAAGGACTAGCGGGAAAGAACGAGCAGTACTTC. Residues: CASSQGLAGKNEQYF.

This clonotype appeared many times. V is TRBV7-9 and J is TRBJ2-7, with D tentatively TRBD1 or TRBD2 (6 bases each). V was clipped by 0 bases and J by 5 bases, with 14 bases between them. The CDR3 has 15 residues. Germline V gene lookup returns CDR1 SEHNR and CDR2 FQNEAQ (reference sequence). The CDR3 nucleotides are TGTGCCAGCAGCTTAGCCAGGGGACTGACCCACGAGCAGTACTTC. It translates to CASSLARGLTHEQYF.

This clonotype appeared many times. V is TRBV7-3 and J is TRBJ1-2; maybe TRBD1 (5 bases). V was shortened by 3 bases and J by 6 bases, with 14 bases between the two germline ends. The CDR3 runs 14 residues. Germline loops: CDR1 SGHTA, CDR2 FQGTGA. The CDR3 DNA reads TGTGCCAGCAGCTTGAAGGGGCGCGACGATGGCTACACCTTC. This codes for CASSLKGRDDGYTF.

The chain recombines TRBV29-1 with TRBJ2-2, with D unclear. Germline lookup yields CDR1 SQVTM and CDR2 ANQGSEA. The CDR3 loop spans 15 amino acids. V was cut by 0 bases and J by 0 bases, with 8 bases left in between. CDR3 DNA: TGCAGCGTTGAAGATCCAGGAACGAACACCGGGGAGCTGTTTTTT. Its translation: CSVEDPGTNTGELFF.

This clonotype has just a few counts. This chain joins TRBV7-9 and TRBJ2-1, with 11 positions matching TRBD2. Germline-derived CDR1 and CDR2 are SEHNR and FQNEAQ (reference sequence). CDR3 length equals 16 residues. Trimming at V came to 5 bases and at J to 7 bases, leaving 10 bases not matched to a gene. The DNA for the CDR3 is TGTGCCAGCAGCCCTATTAGCGGGGGGGCCAGGAATGAGCAGTTCTTC. This codes for CASSPISGGARNEQFF.

This clonotype was recorded a few times. The chain recombines TRBV4-2 with TRBJ2-7; D is unresolved. This CDR3 is built from 12 residues. Germline V gene lookup returns CDR1 LGHNA and CDR2 YNFKEQ. The V end lost 0 bases, the J end lost 7 bases, and 7 bases lay between the germline ends. The CDR3: CASSQEWQEQYF. The DNA of the CDR3 is TGTGCCAGCAGCCAAGAGTGGCAGGAGCAGTACTTC.

This clonotype came up many times. V usage is TRBV28 and J usage is TRBJ1-2; 11 positions match TRBD1. From germline, CDR1 is MDHEN and CDR2 SYDVKM. J gave up 2 bases and V 4 bases, and 6 bases lay outside the gene matches. The CDR3 loop spans 16 amino acids. The CDR3 DNA reads as TGTGCCAGCAGTTCTGGACAGGGGGCGGACAACTATGGCTACACCTTC. Amino acids: CASSSGQGADNYGYTF.

This clonotype was counted many times. The J gene is TRBJ1-1, the V gene TRBV7-9; D remains ambiguous. The CDR3 extends over 14 amino acids. Deletions cut 7 bases from V and 0 bases from J, with 12 bases between. Germline CDR1 reads SEHNR; CDR2 reads FQNEAQ (reference sequence). The CDR3 sequence is CASTPTNMNTEAFF. In nucleotides, the CDR3 is TGTGCCAGCACCCCGACAAACATGAACACTGAAGCTTTCTTT.

There are many counts of this clonotype. The V call is TRBV7-2, the J call TRBJ2-3; possible D gene TRBD1, 5 bases. CDR3 length: 14 amino acids. With 5 bases removed from V and 3 bases from J, the gap between germline ends came to 12 bases. CDR1 and CDR2 (germline): SGHTA, FQGNSA. This CDR3 is CASSRTSNTDTQYF. The CDR3, as DNA: TGTGCCAGCAGCAGGACATCAAATACAGATACGCAGTATTTT.

This clonotype showed up just a few times. This sequence joins TRBV6-2 or TRBV6-3 and TRBJ1-5; 10 bases map to TRBD1. CDR1 MNHEY and CDR2 SVGEGT come from the germline V gene. The V gene end was trimmed by 8 bases and the J gene end by 2 bases; junction bases not matched to a gene: 9. This CDR3 contains 16 residues. The CDR3 DNA reads TGTGCCAGCGGCTCGACAGGGGGCGGCGGCAATCAGCCCCAGCATTTT. As protein: CASGSTGGGGNQPQHF.

Many counts were recorded for this clonotype. J is TRBJ1-1 and V is TRBV12-3 or TRBV12-4, with D hard to call. This CDR3 contains 15 residues. The V and J ends lost 2 bases and 3 bases respectively, with 13 bases between them. The CDR3 region is CASSLFGGRDTEAFF. CDR3 in DNA: TGTGCCAGCAGTTTATTCGGAGGGAGGGACACTGAAGCTTTCTTT.

The chain has TRBV6-6 and TRBJ1-4, with TRBD1 matching over 11 bases. J gave up 8 bases and V 6 bases, and 5 bases lay outside the gene matches. There are 14 residues in the CDR3. CDR1 MNHNY and CDR2 SVGAGI come from the germline V gene (reference sequence). CDR3 sequence: CASSQDRGREKLFF. CDR3 nucleotides: TGTGCCAGCAGCCAGGACAGGGGGCGAGAAAAACTGTTTTTT.

This clonotype has ten or more counts. The J gene is TRBJ1-6, the V gene TRBV3-1, with a weak D call TRBD1 (5 bases). Germline V gene lookup returns CDR1 LGHDT and CDR2 YNNKEL (reference sequence). V gave up 3 bases and J gave up 8 bases, with 14 bases separating them. The CDR3 is made up of 15 amino acids. The CDR3 DNA reads as TGTGCCAGCAGCCAGCTGCACAGAGGGGATTCACCCCTCCACTTT. This translates into CASSQLHRGDSPLHF.

The CDR3 DNA is TGTGCCAGCAGCCAAGATAAGGCAGGGAGCGTGGAAAAACTGTTTTTT. It specifies CASSQDKAGSVEKLFF. The chain has TRBV3-1 and TRBJ1-4; D might be TRBD1 (5 bases). The V end lost 0 bases, the J end lost 8 bases, and 16 bases lay between the germline ends. The CDR3 runs to 16 residues. Per the germline V gene, CDR1 is LGHDT and CDR2 is YNNKEL (reference sequence).

Written as DNA, the CDR3 is TGCAGTGCTAGACTAGCGGGAGGCCGGGGGAAGACCCAGTACTTC. It encodes CSARLAGGRGKTQYF. This rearrangement joins TRBV20-1 to TRBJ2-5, with 11 bases aligning to TRBD2. The germline CDR1 and CDR2 sequences are DFQATT and SNEGSKA (reference sequence). The junction had 8 bases not matched to a gene; V was cut back by 2 bases and J by 6 bases. The CDR3 loop spans 15 amino acids.